Below are 9 T cell receptor beta chains sequenced from a single sample in a study of blood T cell repertoires in COVID-19. The repertoire was sequenced with immunoSEQ multiplex PCR; TCRdb's copy has only in-frame clones and lacks some. The sample lists over 150,000 clones; roughly four fifths were seen once. Sequences were obtained from peripheral blood. These receptors all stem from a woman aged 55-69 years with COVID-19, enrolled during active disease.

This sequence joins TRBV9 and TRBJ1-1; no clear D gene. This CDR3 has 15 residues. Trimming left V 3 bases short and J 1 base short, with 13 bases between. Germline CDR1 and CDR2: SGDLS and YYNGEE. This CDR3 reads CASSGLSVTNTEAFF. The CDR3 coding sequence is TGTGCCAGCAGCGGCCTTAGTGTCACGAACACTGAAGCTTTCTTT.

The chain has TRBV27 and TRBJ2-5; possibly TRBD2 for D (5 bases). The V and J ends lost 4 bases and 6 bases respectively, with 21 bases between them. The length of the CDR3 is 16 residues. Per germline, CDR1 MNHEY and CDR2 SMNVEV (reference sequence). The CDR3 bases are TGTGCCAGCAGTTCTGGCCCTGGCGGGTCTTACCAGACCCAGTACTTC. Translation: CASSSGPGGSYQTQYF.

Details on this clone: This specimen includes other DNA sequences encoding the same CDR3. The chain is built from TRBV18 and TRBJ1-5, with a tentative D call TRBD1 (6 bases). The CDR3 spans 14 residues. Germline CDR1 reads KGHSH; CDR2 reads LQKENI. V lost 3 bases and J 0 bases, leaving 6 bases between the germline ends. CDR3 DNA: TGTGCCAGCTCACCGGACAGTAGCAATCAGCCCCAGCATTTT. Translated, it gives CASSPDSSNQPQHF.

The rearrangement uses TRBV6-5 and TRBJ1-1, with no clear D. CDR3 length: 13 amino acids. V was shortened by 2 bases and J by 3 bases, with 7 bases between the two germline ends. Germline CDR1 and CDR2: MNHEY and SVGAGI. CDR3 DNA: TGTGCCAGCAGTTACGCCGCGTACACTGAAGCTTTCTTT. Its translation: CASSYAAYTEAFF.

V gene TRBV6-5 combines with J gene TRBJ1-1; 9 bases fit TRBD1. V lost 5 bases, J lost 4 bases, and 8 bases stayed unmatched. The CDR3 totals 15 residues. The germline V gene has CDR1 MNHEY and CDR2 SVGAGI. The CDR3 reads CASSKGQGVSTEAFF. The CDR3 DNA reads TGTGCCAGCAGTAAGGGACAGGGAGTTAGCACTGAAGCTTTCTTT.

The chain couples TRBV5-4 to TRBJ1-1; tentatively, D is TRBD1 (5 bases). The CDR3 covers 15 residues. V was cut by 0 bases and J by 1 base, with 10 bases left in between. Looked up from germline, CDR1 is SGHNT and CDR2 is YYREEE (reference sequence). This chain's CDR3 is CASSLVGRGNTEAFF. CDR3 sequence (DNA): TGTGCCAGCAGCTTGGTGGGGCGGGGGAACACTGAAGCTTTCTTT.

In DNA form, the CDR3 reads TGTGCCAGCAGCTTACAAGGGGTTGAGCAGTACTTC. Residues: CASSLQGVEQYF. The V and J genes are TRBV7-9 and TRBJ2-7, with D possibly matching TRBD1 (5 bases). With 2 bases removed from V and 7 bases from J, the gap between germline ends came to 9 bases. The CDR3 is 12 amino acids. Germline V lookup: CDR1 SEHNR, CDR2 FQNEAQ (reference sequence). Together with reference TRBV7-9 and TRBJ2-7, the CDR3 gives the full variable domain: DTGVSQNPRHKITKRGQNVTFRCDPISEHNRLYWYRQTLGQGPEFLTYFQNEAQLEKSRLLSDRFSAERPKGSFSTLEIQRTEQGDSAMYLCASSLQGVEQYFGPGTRLTVT.

CDR3 nucleotides: TGCGCCAGCAGCCAAGGCCTAGCGGGGGTCCTTAGCACAGATACGCAGTATTTT. Its translation: CASSQGLAGVLSTDTQYF. This chain connects TRBV4-1 to TRBJ2-3; 10 bases match TRBD2. The CDR3 has 18 residues. The V gene's germline CDR1 is MGHRA and CDR2 YSYEKL. With 1 base clipped from V and 0 bases from J, the junction kept 7 bases outside the gene matches.

This clone was seen only once. The chain uses TRBV5-1 and TRBJ2-5, with a weak D call TRBD2 (5 bases). Germline V gene sequence: CDR1 SGHRS, CDR2 YFSETQ. CDR3 length: 13 amino acids. The V end lost 3 bases, the J end lost 3 bases, and 9 bases lay between the germline ends. This CDR3 is CASSSGGEETQYF. The CDR3 DNA reads as TGCGCCAGCAGCTCCGGAGGCGAAGAGACCCAGTACTTC.